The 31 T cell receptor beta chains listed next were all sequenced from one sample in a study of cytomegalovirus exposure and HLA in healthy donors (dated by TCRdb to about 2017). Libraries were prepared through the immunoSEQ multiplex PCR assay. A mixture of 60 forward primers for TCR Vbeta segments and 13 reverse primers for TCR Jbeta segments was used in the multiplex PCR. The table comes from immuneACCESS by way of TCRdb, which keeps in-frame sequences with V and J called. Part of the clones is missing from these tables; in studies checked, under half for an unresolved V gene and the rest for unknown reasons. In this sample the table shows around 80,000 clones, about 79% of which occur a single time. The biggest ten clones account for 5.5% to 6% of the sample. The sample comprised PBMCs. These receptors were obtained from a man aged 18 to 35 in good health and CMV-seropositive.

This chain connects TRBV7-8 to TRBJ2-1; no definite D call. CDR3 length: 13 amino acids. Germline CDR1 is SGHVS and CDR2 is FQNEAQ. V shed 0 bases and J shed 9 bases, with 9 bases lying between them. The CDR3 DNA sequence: TGTGCCAGCAGCTTAGCCCTCGGCGGTGAGCAGTTCTTC. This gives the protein CASSLALGGEQFF.

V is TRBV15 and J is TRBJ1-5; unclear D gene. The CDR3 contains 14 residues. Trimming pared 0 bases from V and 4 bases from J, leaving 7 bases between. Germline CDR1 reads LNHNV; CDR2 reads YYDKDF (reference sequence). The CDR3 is CATSRDYENQPQHF. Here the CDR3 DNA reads TGTGCCACCAGCAGAGATTACGAGAATCAGCCCCAGCATTTT.

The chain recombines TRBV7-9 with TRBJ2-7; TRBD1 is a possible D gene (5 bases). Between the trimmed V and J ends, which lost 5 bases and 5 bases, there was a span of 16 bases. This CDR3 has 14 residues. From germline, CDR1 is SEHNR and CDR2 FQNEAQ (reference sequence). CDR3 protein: CASSRDSLQDEQYF. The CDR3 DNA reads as TGTGCCAGCAGCCGAGACTCCCTACAGGACGAGCAGTACTTC. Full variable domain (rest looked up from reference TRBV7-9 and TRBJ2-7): DTGVSQNPRHKITKRGQNVTFRCDPISEHNRLYWYRQTLGQGPEFLTYFQNEAQLEKSRLLSDRFSAERPKGSFSTLEIQRTEQGDSAMYLCASSRDSLQDEQYFGPGTRLTVT.

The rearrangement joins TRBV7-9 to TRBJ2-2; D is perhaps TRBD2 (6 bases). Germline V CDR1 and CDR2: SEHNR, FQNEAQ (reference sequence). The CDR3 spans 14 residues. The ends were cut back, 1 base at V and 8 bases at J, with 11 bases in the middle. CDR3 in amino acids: CASSLGDSAGELFF. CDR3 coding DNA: TGTGCCAGCAGCTTAGGGGACTCGGCGGGGGAGCTGTTTTTT.

The CDR3: CASSTTTGPEAFF. CDR3 sequence (DNA): TGTGCCAGCAGCACCACCACAGGGCCCGAAGCTTTCTTT. The chain is built from TRBV9 and TRBJ1-1, with D perhaps TRBD1 (6 bases). This CDR3 region has 13 residues. V lost 4 bases and J lost 8, with 15 bases in between. CDR1 and CDR2 (germline): SGDLS, YYNGEE.

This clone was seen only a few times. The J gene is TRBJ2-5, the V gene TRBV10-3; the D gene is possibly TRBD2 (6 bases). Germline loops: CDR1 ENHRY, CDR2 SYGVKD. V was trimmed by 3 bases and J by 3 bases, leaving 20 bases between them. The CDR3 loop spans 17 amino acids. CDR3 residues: CAISDSRKAGPEETQYF. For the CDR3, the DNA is TGTGCCATCAGTGATTCCCGGAAGGCGGGACCCGAAGAGACCCAGTACTTC.

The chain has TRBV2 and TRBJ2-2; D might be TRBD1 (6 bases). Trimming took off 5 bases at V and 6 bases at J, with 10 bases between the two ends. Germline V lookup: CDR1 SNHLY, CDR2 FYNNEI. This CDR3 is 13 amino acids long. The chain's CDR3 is CASSRTVAGELFF. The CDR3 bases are TGTGCCAGCAGTCGGACAGTGGCCGGGGAGCTGTTTTTT.

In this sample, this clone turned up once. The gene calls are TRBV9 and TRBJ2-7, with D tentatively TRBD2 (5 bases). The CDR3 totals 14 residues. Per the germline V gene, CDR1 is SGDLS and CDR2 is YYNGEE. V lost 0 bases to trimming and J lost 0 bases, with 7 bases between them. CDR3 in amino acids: CASSVVGSSYEQYF. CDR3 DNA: TGTGCCAGCAGCGTAGTAGGGAGCTCCTACGAGCAGTACTTC.

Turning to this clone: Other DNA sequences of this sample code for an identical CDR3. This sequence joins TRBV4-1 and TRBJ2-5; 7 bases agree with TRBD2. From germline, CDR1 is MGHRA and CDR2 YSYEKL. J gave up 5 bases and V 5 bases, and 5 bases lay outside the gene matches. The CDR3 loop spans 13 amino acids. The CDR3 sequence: CASSRLASETQYF. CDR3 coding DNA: TGCGCCAGCAGCAGACTAGCATCGGAGACCCAGTACTTC.

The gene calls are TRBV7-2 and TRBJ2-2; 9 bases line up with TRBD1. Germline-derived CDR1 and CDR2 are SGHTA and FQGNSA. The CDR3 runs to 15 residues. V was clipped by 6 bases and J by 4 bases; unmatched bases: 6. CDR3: CASRKGQGSTGELFF. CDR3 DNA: TGTGCCAGCAGAAAGGGACAGGGTTCCACCGGGGAGCTGTTTTTT.

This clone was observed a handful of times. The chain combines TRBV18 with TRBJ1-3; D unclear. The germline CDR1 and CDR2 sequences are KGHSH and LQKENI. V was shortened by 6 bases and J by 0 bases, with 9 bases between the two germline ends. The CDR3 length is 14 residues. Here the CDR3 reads CASSGEGSGNTIYF. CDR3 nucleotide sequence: TGTGCCAGCTCCGGGGAGGGCTCTGGAAACACCATATATTTT.

Here the CDR3 DNA reads TGTGCCAGCAGCCCAGACAGGGTTCGAACCGGGGAGCTGTTTTTT. Its translation is CASSPDRVRTGELFF. This chain connects TRBV7-9 to TRBJ2-2; TRBD1 matches at 7 bases. Germline V gene data show CDR1 as SEHNR and CDR2 as FQNEAQ (reference sequence). The CDR3 consists of 15 residues. The V segment lost 5 bases and the J segment 5 bases; nucleotides outside the gene matches: 8.

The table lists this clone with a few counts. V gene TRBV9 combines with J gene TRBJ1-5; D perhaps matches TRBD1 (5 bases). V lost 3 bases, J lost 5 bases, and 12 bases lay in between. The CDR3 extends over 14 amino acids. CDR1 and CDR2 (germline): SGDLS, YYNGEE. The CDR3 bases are TGTGCCAGCAGCGCGACAGCTTTATATCAGCCCCAGCATTTT. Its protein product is CASSATALYQPQHF.

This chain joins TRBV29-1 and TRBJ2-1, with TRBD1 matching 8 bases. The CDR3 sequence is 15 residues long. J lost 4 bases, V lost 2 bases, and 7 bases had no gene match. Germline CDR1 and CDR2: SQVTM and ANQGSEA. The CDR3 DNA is TGCAGCGTTGAACACCAGGGGGCAAGATACAATGAGCAGTTCTTC. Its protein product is CSVEHQGARYNEQFF.

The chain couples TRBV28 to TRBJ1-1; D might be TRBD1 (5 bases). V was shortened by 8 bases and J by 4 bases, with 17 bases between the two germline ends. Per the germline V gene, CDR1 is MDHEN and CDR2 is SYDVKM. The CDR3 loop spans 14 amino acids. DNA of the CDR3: TGTGCCAGCGTGTCGGGGACTTCCTTCACTGAAGCTTTCTTT. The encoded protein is CASVSGTSFTEAFF. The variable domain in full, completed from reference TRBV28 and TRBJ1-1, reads DVKVTQSSRYLVKRTGEKVFLECVQDMDHENMFWYRQDPGLGLRLIYFSYDVKMKEKGDIPEGYSVSREKKERFSLILESASTNQTSMYLCASVSGTSFTEAFFGQGTRLTVV.

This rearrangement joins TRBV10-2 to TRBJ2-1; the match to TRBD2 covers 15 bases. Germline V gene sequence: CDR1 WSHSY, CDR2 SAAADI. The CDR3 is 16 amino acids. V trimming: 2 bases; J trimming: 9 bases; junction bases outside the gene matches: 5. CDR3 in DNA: TGCGCCAGCAGTGAGAGGGGGACTAGCGGGAGGCTTGAGCAGTTCTTC. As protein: CASSERGTSGRLEQFF.

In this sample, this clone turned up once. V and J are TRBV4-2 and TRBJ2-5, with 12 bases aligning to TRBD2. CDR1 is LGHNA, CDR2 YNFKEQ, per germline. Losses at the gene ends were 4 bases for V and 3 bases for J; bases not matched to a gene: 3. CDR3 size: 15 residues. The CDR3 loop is CASSPRTSGKETQYF. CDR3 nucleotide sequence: TGTGCCAGCAGCCCCAGGACTAGCGGGAAAGAGACCCAGTACTTC.

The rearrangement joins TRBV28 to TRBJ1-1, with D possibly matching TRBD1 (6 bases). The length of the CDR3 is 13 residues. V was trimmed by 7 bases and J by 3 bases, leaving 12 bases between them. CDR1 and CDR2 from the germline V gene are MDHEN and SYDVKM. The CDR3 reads CASTKNRDTEAFF. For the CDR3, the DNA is TGTGCCAGCACTAAGAACAGGGACACTGAAGCTTTCTTT.

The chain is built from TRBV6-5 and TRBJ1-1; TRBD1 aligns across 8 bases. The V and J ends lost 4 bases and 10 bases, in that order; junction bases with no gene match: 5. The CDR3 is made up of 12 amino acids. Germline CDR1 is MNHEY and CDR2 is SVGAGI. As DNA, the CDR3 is TGTGCCAGCAGTTTTCCAGGGGGCTTAGCTTTCTTT. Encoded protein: CASSFPGGLAFF.

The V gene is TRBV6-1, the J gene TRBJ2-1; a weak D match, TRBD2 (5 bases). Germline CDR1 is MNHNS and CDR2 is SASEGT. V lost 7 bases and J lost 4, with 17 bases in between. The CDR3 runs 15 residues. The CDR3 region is CASKEERELYNEQFF. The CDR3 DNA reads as TGTGCCAGCAAGGAGGAGAGGGAGTTGTACAATGAGCAGTTCTTC.

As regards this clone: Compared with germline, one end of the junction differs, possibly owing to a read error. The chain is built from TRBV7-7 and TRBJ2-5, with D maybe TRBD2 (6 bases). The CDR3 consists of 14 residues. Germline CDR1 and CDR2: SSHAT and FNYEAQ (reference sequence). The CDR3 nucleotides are TGTGCTAGCAGCTTAGCGGCGGGGCAAGAGACCCAGTACTTC. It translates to CASSLAAGQETQYF. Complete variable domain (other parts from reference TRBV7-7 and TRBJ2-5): GAGVSQSPRYKVTKRGQDVTLRCDPISSHATLYWYQQALGQGPEFLTYFNYEAQPDKSGLPSDRFSAERPEGSISTLTIQRTEQRDSAMYRCASSLAAGQETQYFGPGTRLLVL.

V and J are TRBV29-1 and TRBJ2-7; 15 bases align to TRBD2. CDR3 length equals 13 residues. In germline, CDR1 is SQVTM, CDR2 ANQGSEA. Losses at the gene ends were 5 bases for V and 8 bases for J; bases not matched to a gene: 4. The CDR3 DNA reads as TGCAGCGTTCTTGGGACTAGCGGGAGGCAGCAGTACTTC. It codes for CSVLGTSGRQQYF.

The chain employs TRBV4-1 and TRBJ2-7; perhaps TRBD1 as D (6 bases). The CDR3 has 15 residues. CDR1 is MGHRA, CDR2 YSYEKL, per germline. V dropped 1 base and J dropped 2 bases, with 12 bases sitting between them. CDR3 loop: CASSQVTTGTYEQYF. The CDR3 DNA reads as TGCGCCAGCAGCCAAGTAACGACAGGAACCTACGAGCAGTACTTC.

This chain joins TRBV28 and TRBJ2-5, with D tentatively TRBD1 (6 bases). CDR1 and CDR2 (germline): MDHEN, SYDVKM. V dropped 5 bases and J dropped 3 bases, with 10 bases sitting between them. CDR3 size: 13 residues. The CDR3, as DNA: TGTGCCAGCAGTGAGACAGGTGAAGAGACCCAGTACTTC. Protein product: CASSETGEETQYF.

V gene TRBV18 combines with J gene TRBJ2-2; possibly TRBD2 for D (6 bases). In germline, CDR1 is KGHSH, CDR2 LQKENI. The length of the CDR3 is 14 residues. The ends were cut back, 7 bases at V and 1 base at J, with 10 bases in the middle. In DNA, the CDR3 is TGTGCCAGCTTCGCTAGCGTGAACACCGGGGAGCTGTTTTTT. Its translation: CASFASVNTGELFF.

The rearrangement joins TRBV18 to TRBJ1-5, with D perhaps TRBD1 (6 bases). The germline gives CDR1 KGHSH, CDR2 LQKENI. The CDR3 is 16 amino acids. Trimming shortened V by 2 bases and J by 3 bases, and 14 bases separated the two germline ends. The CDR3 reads CASSPVRTALNQPQHF. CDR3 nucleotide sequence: TGTGCCAGCTCACCAGTAAGGACAGCTCTCAATCAGCCCCAGCATTTT.

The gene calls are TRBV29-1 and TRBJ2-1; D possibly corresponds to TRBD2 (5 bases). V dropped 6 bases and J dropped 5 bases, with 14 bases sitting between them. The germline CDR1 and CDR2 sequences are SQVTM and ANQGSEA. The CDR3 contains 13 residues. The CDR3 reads CSVNSPGNNEQFF. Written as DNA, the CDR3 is TGCAGCGTGAACAGTCCGGGGAACAATGAGCAGTTCTTC.

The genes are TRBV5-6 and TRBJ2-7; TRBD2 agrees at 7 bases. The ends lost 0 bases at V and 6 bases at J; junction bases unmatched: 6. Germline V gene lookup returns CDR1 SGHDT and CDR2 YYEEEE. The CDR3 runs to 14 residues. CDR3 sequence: CASSLGDYRLEQYF. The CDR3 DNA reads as TGTGCCAGCAGCTTGGGGGACTACCGGCTCGAGCAGTACTTC.

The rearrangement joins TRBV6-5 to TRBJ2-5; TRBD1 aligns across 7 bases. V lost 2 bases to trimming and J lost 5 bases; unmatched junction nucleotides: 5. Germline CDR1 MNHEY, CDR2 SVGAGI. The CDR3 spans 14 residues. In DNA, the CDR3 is TGTGCCAGCAGTTACAGGGGGCGATGGGAGACCCAGTACTTC. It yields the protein CASSYRGRWETQYF.

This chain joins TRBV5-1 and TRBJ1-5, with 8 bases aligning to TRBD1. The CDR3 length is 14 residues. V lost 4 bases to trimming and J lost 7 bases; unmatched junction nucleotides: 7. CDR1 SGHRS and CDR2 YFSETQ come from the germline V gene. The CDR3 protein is CASSPDREGQPQHF. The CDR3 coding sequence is TGCGCCAGCAGCCCGGACAGGGAAGGACAGCCCCAGCATTTT.

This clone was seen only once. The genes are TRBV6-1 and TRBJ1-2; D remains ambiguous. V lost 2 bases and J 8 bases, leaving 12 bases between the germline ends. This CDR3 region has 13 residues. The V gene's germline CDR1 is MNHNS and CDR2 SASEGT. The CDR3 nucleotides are TGTGCCAGCAGTGAAATTTGGGCGTCAGGCTACACCTTC. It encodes CASSEIWASGYTF.